The rows below give T cell receptor beta chains drawn from one sample of a study of blood T cells in healthy people across ages. From the 5' RACE reads, TCRdb called clonotypes with MiXCR, one entry per CDR3 protein. Of approximately 810,000 distinct CDR3 sequences in the sample, approximately 35% were seen once. Material for sequencing was blood. All receptors come from a man younger than 30 in good health. The CDR3 runs from the conserved cysteine through the conserved F or W.

j_gene: TRBJ2-7
v_gene: TRBV12-3/TRBV12-4
CDR3aa: CASSLASSYYEQYF

j_gene: TRBJ2-5
v_gene: TRBV3-1
CDR3aa: CASSQDWGQGLPETQYF

j_gene: TRBJ1-4
v_gene: TRBV4-1
CDR3aa: CASSQGQLAEKLFF

j_gene: TRBJ1-1
v_gene: TRBV12-3/TRBV12-4
CDR3aa: CASSFLRVGTEAFF

j_gene: TRBJ1-1
v_gene: TRBV7-9
CDR3aa: CASSLGGAEIMNTEAFF

j_gene: TRBJ1-2
v_gene: TRBV7-2
CDR3aa: CASSLFVSAGTRYGYTF

j_gene: TRBJ1-2
v_gene: TRBV5-5
CDR3aa: CASSLAGRANYGYTF

j_gene: TRBJ2-3
v_gene: TRBV5-6
CDR3aa: CASSLDGRNTCTQYF

j_gene: TRBJ2-1
v_gene: TRBV20-1
CDR3aa: CSAPLPGGYNEQFF

j_gene: TRBJ1-2
v_gene: TRBV5-5
CDR3aa: CASSGGGPTGINYGYTF

j_gene: TRBJ1-2
v_gene: TRBV7-9
CDR3aa: CASSFEGRGDYGYTF

j_gene: TRBJ1-1
v_gene: TRBV6-5
CDR3aa: CASSVQGATEAFF

j_gene: TRBJ1-6
v_gene: TRBV2
CDR3aa: CASFARQAYNSPLHF

j_gene: TRBJ2-1
v_gene: TRBV7-2
CDR3aa: CASSIGANLYNEQFF

j_gene: TRBJ1-2
v_gene: TRBV7-9
CDR3aa: CASRHQRANYGYTF

j_gene: TRBJ1-4
v_gene: TRBV7-6
CDR3aa: CASPEGGRDEKLFF

j_gene: NA
v_gene: TRBV6-5
CDR3aa: CASSYREQGTQYF

j_gene: TRBJ2-3
v_gene: TRBV4-3
CDR3aa: CASSLGGLAGAGTDTQYF

j_gene: TRBJ2-1
v_gene: TRBV27
CDR3aa: CASSFEGQDHNEQFF

j_gene: TRBJ2-3
v_gene: TRBV12-3/TRBV12-4
CDR3aa: CASNRAGSTDTQYF

j_gene: TRBJ1-6
v_gene: TRBV7-9
CDR3aa: CASSPGLIDGSPLHF

j_gene: TRBJ2-1
v_gene: TRBV6-5
CDR3aa: CASSYSGLAGGKEQFF

j_gene: TRBJ1-5
v_gene: TRBV12-3/TRBV12-4
CDR3aa: CASSHSNQPQHF

j_gene: TRBJ1-2
v_gene: TRBV7-2
CDR3aa: CASSLGQGSANYGYTF

j_gene: TRBJ2-7
v_gene: TRBV7-9
CDR3aa: CASRGGLSSRSSYEQYF

j_gene: TRBJ2-5
v_gene: TRBV7-2
CDR3aa: CASSTLAGETQYF

j_gene: TRBJ2-3
v_gene: TRBV2
CDR3aa: CASRAETSTDTQYF

j_gene: NA
v_gene: TRBV5-1
CDR3aa: CASSVENRDPYNEQYF

j_gene: TRBJ2-3
v_gene: TRBV4-2
CDR3aa: CASSETGTPDTQYF

j_gene: TRBJ2-1
v_gene: TRBV29-1
CDR3aa: CSGTGATYNEQFF

j_gene: TRBJ1-3
v_gene: TRBV4-2
CDR3aa: CASSHIPIPGGTGNTIYF

j_gene: TRBJ1-1
v_gene: TRBV5-4
CDR3aa: CASSSSRQGATEAFF

j_gene: TRBJ1-1
v_gene: TRBV20-1
CDR3aa: CSAPQRANTEAFF

j_gene: TRBJ2-2
v_gene: TRBV7-3
CDR3aa: CASSPSWNTGELFF

j_gene: TRBJ1-1
v_gene: TRBV7-2
CDR3aa: CASSPRDRGQAFF

j_gene: TRBJ1-1
v_gene: TRBV29-1
CDR3aa: CSVASPQLNTEAFF

j_gene: TRBJ2-5
v_gene: TRBV20-1
CDR3aa: CSASGRLGGEETQYF

j_gene: NA
v_gene: TRBV5-1
CDR3aa: CACSLGQGETQFF

j_gene: TRBJ2-2
v_gene: TRBV5-1
CDR3aa: CASSLEERGGGELFF

j_gene: TRBJ2-5
v_gene: TRBV12-3/TRBV12-4
CDR3aa: CASSFVPETQYF

j_gene: TRBJ2-1
v_gene: TRBV4-1
CDR3aa: CASSQETATQDNEQFF

j_gene: TRBJ2-1
v_gene: TRBV12-3/TRBV12-4
CDR3aa: CASSFGGSRGEQFF

j_gene: TRBJ1-2
v_gene: TRBV7-9
CDR3aa: CASSLPPGPMGKRNGYTF

j_gene: TRBJ1-1
v_gene: TRBV29-1
CDR3aa: CSVRRGMNTEAFF

j_gene: TRBJ2-3
v_gene: TRBV10-3
CDR3aa: CAISESGARTDTQYF

j_gene: TRBJ2-1
v_gene: TRBV5-1
CDR3aa: CASSSGTSGALNYNEQFF

j_gene: TRBJ1-6
v_gene: TRBV20-1
CDR3aa: CSASKGSAFSPLHF

j_gene: TRBJ1-1
v_gene: TRBV6-5
CDR3aa: CASSYSSVGVNTEAFF